The present T cell receptor beta chain was sequenced within a study of technical replicates of blood from a few donors. The protocol was immunoSEQ multiplex PCR, while the TCRdb copy is restricted to in-frame clones and leaves out a portion. Of roughly 93,000 clones in the sample, 90% to 96% were seen once. Deletions cut 3 bases from V and 9 bases from J, with 9 bases between. Germline V gives CDR1 LGHNT, CDR2 FRNRAP. CDR3 size: 12 residues. This sequence originates from a human donor in good health. The chain has TRBV12-5 and TRBJ1-5; D is perhaps TRBD1 (6 bases). The sample comprised T cells isolated from PBMCs. CDR3 sequence (DNA): TGTGCTAGTGGTTTAGGGGGGGGGCCCCAGCATTTT. Its protein product is CASGLGGGPQHF.